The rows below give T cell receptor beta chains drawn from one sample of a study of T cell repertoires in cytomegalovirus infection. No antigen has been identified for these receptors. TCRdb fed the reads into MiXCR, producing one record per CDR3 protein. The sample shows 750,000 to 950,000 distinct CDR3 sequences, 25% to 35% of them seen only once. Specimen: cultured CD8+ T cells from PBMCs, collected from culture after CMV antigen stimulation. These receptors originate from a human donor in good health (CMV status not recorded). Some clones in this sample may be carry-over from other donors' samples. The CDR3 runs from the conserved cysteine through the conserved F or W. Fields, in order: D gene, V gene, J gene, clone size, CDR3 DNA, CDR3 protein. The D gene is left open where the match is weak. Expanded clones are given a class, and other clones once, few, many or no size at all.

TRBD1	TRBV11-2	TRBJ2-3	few	TGTGCCAGCAGCTTGTCCGCCGACAGGGGGCCTCGGGGCACAGATACGCAGTATTTT	CASSLSADRGPRGTDTQYF
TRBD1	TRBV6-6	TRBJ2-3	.	TGTGCCAGCAGTTCCCCGGGACAGGGGGATCTAAGCACAGATACGCAGTATTTT	CASSSPGQGDLSTDTQYF
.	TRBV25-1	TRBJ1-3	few	TGTGCCAGCAGTGATCGGGACACGCGCTCTGGAAACACCATATATTTT	CASSDRDTRSGNTIYF
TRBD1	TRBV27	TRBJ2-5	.	TGTGCCAGCAGTCGCCTCGGACAGGTCCAAGAGACCCAGTACTTC	CASSRLGQVQETQYF
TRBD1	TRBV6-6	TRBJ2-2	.	TGTGCCAGCAGTTACTCGACAGGGGGTTATAACACCGGGGAGCTGTTTTTT	CASSYSTGGYNTGELFF
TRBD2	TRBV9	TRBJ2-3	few	TGTGCCAGCAGCCCCGGGACTAGCGGGGGGAACACAGATACGCAGTATTTT	CASSPGTSGGNTDTQYF
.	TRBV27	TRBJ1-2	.	TGTGCCAGCCTCCCCCAGGGAAATGGCTATGGCTACACCTTC	CASLPQGNGYGYTF
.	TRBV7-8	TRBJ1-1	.	TGTGCCAGCAGCTTAGGTGGACAGCCCTCAAACACTGAAGCTTTCTTT	CASSLGGQPSNTEAFF
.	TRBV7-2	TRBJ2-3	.	TGTGCCAGCAGCTTAGACAGGTCCTTTGGGGATACGCAGTATTTT	CASSLDRSFGDTQYF
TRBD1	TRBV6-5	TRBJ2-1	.	TGTGCCAGCAGTTACGACAGGGGACATGAGCAGTTCTTC	CASSYDRGHEQFF
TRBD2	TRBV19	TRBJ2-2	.	TGTGCCACCATGGGGGGGGAGGATTTGAACACCGGGGAGCTGTTTTTT	CATMGGEDLNTGELFF
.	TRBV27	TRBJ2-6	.	TGTGCCAGCAGTTTATCAGGGGAGGTCCTGACTTTC	CASSLSGEVLTF
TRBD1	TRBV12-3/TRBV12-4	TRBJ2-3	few	TGTGCCAGCAAAACCGTGCCAGGGGGCTTAAGCACAGATACGCAGTATTTT	CASKTVPGGLSTDTQYF
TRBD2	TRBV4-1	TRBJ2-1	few	TGCGCCAGCAGCCGAGATAGCGGGGGCTCCTACAATGAGCAGTTCTTC	CASSRDSGGSYNEQFF
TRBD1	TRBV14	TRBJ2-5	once	TGTGCCAGCAGCCCGTGGGACAGGGGGCCTAGGGAGACCCAGTACTTC	CASSPWDRGPRETQYF
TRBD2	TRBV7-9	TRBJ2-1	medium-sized	TGTGCCAGCAGCTTAGGTGGCGGGGGACCCTACAATGAGCAGTTCTTC	CASSLGGGGPYNEQFF
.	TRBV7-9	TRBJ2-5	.	TGTGCCAGCAGCTCCCATCGGACGCAGCGAACGGTTGGAGAGACCCAGTACTTC	CASSSHRTQRTVGETQYF
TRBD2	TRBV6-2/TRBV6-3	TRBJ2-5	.	TGTGCCAGCAGTGGACTAGCTGGCGAGACCCAGTACTTC	CASSGLAGETQYF
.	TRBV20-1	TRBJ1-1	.	TGCAGTACTAGGGGCACTCGGGTGGGGACTGAAGCTTTCTTT	CSTRGTRVGTEAFF
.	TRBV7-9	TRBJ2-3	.	TGTGCCAGCAGCTTAGAGGTCCCCAAGTGGGCGCAGTATTTT	CASSLEVPKWAQYF
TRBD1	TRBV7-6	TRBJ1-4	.	TGTGCCAGCAGCGAGCTGACAGGGGCGACTAATGAAAAACTGTTTTTT	CASSELTGATNEKLFF
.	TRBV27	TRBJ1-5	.	TGTGCCAGCAGTTTGGGCTACTTGGAGCCCCAGCATTTT	CASSLGYLEPQHF
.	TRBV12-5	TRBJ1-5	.	TGTGCTAGTGGTTTCGCCCCGAGCCGTAGCAATCAGCCCCAGCATTTT	CASGFAPSRSNQPQHF
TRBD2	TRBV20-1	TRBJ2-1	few	TGCAGTGCTAGAGAAAGCGGGGGATACAATGAGCAGTTCTTC	CSARESGGYNEQFF
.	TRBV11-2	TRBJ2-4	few	TGTGCCAGCAGCACTAGCTACAGGGTCGCAGCCAAAAACATTCAGTACTTC	CASSTSYRVAAKNIQYF
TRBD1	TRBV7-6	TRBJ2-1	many	TGTGCCAGCAGCTTAGAATGGACAGGGTCCTACAATGAGCAGTTCTTC	CASSLEWTGSYNEQFF
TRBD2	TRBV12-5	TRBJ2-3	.	TGTGCTAGTGGTAAGACTAGCGGAACCTTTATCGATACGCAGTATTTT	CASGKTSGTFIDTQYF
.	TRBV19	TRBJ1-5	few	TGTGCCAGTAGTATAAAGTCCGTGGAGTATAGCAATCAGCCCCAGCATTTT	CASSIKSVEYSNQPQHF
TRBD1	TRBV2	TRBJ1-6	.	TGTGCCAGCAGGAGACAGGGGAGAAATTCACCCCTCCACTTT	CASRRQGRNSPLHF
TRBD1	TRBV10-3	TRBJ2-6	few	TGTGCCATTTTGGACAGGGAGAGCTCTGGGGCCAACGTCCTGACTTTC	CAILDRESSGANVLTF
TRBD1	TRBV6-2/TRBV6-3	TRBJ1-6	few	TGTGCCAGCAGTTACGGGACAGGGAGTTCACCCCTCCACTTT	CASSYGTGSSPLHF
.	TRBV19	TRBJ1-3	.	TGTGCCAGTAGTGCATCGGAGTCCGCCGGAAACACCATATATTTT	CASSASESAGNTIYF
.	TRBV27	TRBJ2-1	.	TGTGCCAGCAGTCTCCCACGGGGTGGGCAGTTCTTC	CASSLPRGGQFF
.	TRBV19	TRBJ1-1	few	TGTGCCAGTAGTCCGGAAACCTCATGGGGAGAAGCTTTCTTT	CASSPETSWGEAFF
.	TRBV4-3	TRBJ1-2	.	TGCGCCAGCAGCCAAGATCCAGGGTGGTATGGCTACACCTTC	CASSQDPGWYGYTF